This T cell receptor beta chain was recovered during a study of blood T cells in healthy people across ages. Findings and caveats of the study: Per million T cells, TCR beta diversity dropped roughly linearly as age increased. In the absence of known donor CMV status, changes in expanded clonotypes were possibly confounded.

Then a second PCR, running about 6 to 11 cycles, was carried out with a sample-barcoded 5' primer and a J-beta primer mix. The template-switch adaptor was a 5' adaptor with 12 random nucleotides. It tagged each cDNA molecule. TCRdb independently ran MiXCR on the 5' RACE reads; one entry per CDR3 protein. The data show about 1.4 million distinct CDR3 sequences, roughly 59% seen once. Caucasian individuals from Russia who were healthy and aged 6 to 90 acted as donors. This clonotype showed up just a few times. Its antigen is unidentified. This clonotype originated in a man aged 18 to 29 in good health. The sample comprised blood.

The DNA for the CDR3 is TGTGCCAGCAGCCCTACCGGGACAGGGGTCTCCCACTACGAGCAGTACTTC. Protein: CASSPTGTGVSHYEQYF. The genes are TRBV4-2 and TRBJ2-7; 10 bases match TRBD1. CDR1 is LGHNA and CDR2 is YNFKEQ in the germline V gene. V trimming: 4 bases; J trimming: 3 bases; junction bases outside the gene matches: 12. The CDR3 totals 17 residues.